These T cell receptor beta chains were read from a single sample in a study of graft-versus-host responses after intestinal transplantation. Measured with immunoSEQ multiplex PCR; TCRdb has only the in-frame clones, and not every one. The table lists about 17,000 clones, roughly three quarters of them singletons. The source was ileum tissue, collected roughly 70 weeks after intestinal transplant. These receptors were taken from a human patient who received an intestinal transplant, so some T cells may come from the graft donor. Both conserved end residues are part of each CDR3. D genes are given only for firm matches. Some rows have no size entry. The others give once, few or many, or a class for an expanded clone.

J: TRBJ1-2; size: -; V: TRBV4-1; D: -; CDR3: CASSQGFRQYGYTF; DNA: TGCGCCAGCAGCCAAGGTTTCAGACAATATGGCTACACCTTC
J: TRBJ1-6; size: -; V: TRBV5-1; D: -; CDR3: CASSLGINSPLHF; DNA: TGCGCCAGCAGCTTGGGTATCAATTCACCCCTCCACTTT
J: TRBJ2-2; size: -; V: TRBV7-9; D: -; CDR3: CASSLVPPAATGELFF; DNA: TGTGCCAGCAGCTTAGTTCCCCCGGCAGCCACCGGGGAGCTGTTTTTT
J: TRBJ1-1; size: once; V: TRBV11-2; D: -; CDR3: CASSLDRNTEAFF; DNA: TGTGCCAGCAGCTTGGATCGAAACACTGAAGCTTTCTTT
J: TRBJ2-5; size: -; V: TRBV29-1; D: TRBD2; CDR3: CSARTSGETQYF; DNA: TGCAGCGCCAGGACTAGCGGGGAGACCCAGTACTTC
J: TRBJ2-3; size: -; V: TRBV5-1; D: TRBD2; CDR3: CASSLAPSGDSWPDTQYF; DNA: TGCGCCAGCAGCTTGGCCCCTAGCGGGGACTCCTGGCCAGATACGCAGTATTTT
J: TRBJ1-3; size: -; V: TRBV27; D: -; CDR3: CASRDTGNTIYF; DNA: TGTGCCAGCAGAGATACGGGAAACACCATATATTTT
J: TRBJ2-3; size: -; V: TRBV4-1; D: TRBD2; CDR3: CASGAGVTRDTQYF; DNA: TGCGCCAGCGGGGCGGGGGTAACGAGGGATACGCAGTATTTT
J: TRBJ1-3; size: -; V: TRBV13; D: -; CDR3: CASSSMFSGNTIYF; DNA: TGTGCCAGCAGCTCCATGTTCTCTGGAAACACCATATATTTT
J: TRBJ1-1; size: few; V: TRBV5-6; D: TRBD1; CDR3: CASSWDRGMNTEAFF; DNA: TGTGCCAGCAGCTGGGACAGGGGAATGAACACTGAAGCTTTCTTT
J: TRBJ2-5; size: -; V: TRBV6-1; D: TRBD1; CDR3: CASSGLGGGQETQYF; DNA: TGTGCCAGCAGTGGCCTAGGGGGCGGCCAAGAGACCCAGTACTTC
J: TRBJ2-7; size: -; V: TRBV2; D: TRBD1; CDR3: CASSEPTGGYEQYF; DNA: TGTGCCAGCAGTGAACCCACAGGGGGCTACGAGCAGTACTTC
J: TRBJ2-7; size: -; V: TRBV5-1; D: -; CDR3: CASSLVQGPYEQYF; DNA: TGCGCCAGCAGCTTGGTTCAGGGCCCCTACGAGCAGTACTTC
J: TRBJ1-2; size: -; V: TRBV18; D: -; CDR3: CASSPLGEGAYGYTF; DNA: TGTGCCAGCTCACCACTCGGGGAAGGGGCCTATGGCTACACCTTC
J: TRBJ2-7; size: -; V: TRBV2; D: -; CDR3: CASRGHYEQYF; DNA: TGTGCCAGCAGGGGACACTACGAGCAGTACTTC
J: TRBJ1-4; size: -; V: TRBV5-6; D: TRBD1; CDR3: CASSLTGVREKLFF; DNA: TGTGCCAGCAGCTTGACAGGGGTTAGGGAAAAACTGTTTTTT
J: TRBJ1-1; size: -; V: TRBV9; D: -; CDR3: CASSAGVGTEAFF; DNA: TGTGCCAGCAGCGCCGGGGTGGGGACTGAAGCTTTCTTT
J: TRBJ1-2; size: -; V: TRBV6-1; D: -; CDR3: CASREANYGYTF; DNA: TGTGCCAGCAGGGAGGCTAATTATGGCTACACCTTC
J: TRBJ2-7; size: -; V: TRBV7-8; D: -; CDR3: CASSLGGSWFYEQYF; DNA: TGTGCCAGCAGCTTAGGGGGTAGTTGGTTCTACGAGCAGTACTTC
J: TRBJ2-7; size: -; V: TRBV25-1; D: -; CDR3: CASSDLRQGKYF; DNA: TGTGCCAGCAGTGATCTTCGCCAGGGAAAGTACTTC
J: TRBJ2-7; size: -; V: TRBV2; D: TRBD2; CDR3: CASSPTSVQGYEQYF; DNA: TGTGCCAGCAGCCCTACTAGCGTGCAAGGTTACGAGCAGTACTTC
J: TRBJ2-7; size: -; V: TRBV25-1; D: -; CDR3: CASILIEGYEQYF; DNA: TGTGCCAGCATCCTGATTGAGGGTTACGAGCAGTACTTC
J: TRBJ2-2; size: -; V: TRBV5-1; D: TRBD1; CDR3: CASSPRTGVAGELFF; DNA: TGCGCCAGCAGCCCGCGGACAGGGGTGGCCGGGGAGCTGTTTTTT
J: TRBJ1-4; size: -; V: TRBV13; D: TRBD1; CDR3: CASSLGDRDKKLFF; DNA: TGTGCCAGCAGCTTAGGGGACAGGGATAAAAAACTGTTTTTT
J: TRBJ2-7; size: -; V: TRBV27; D: -; CDR3: CASRPLGDFPPYEQYF; DNA: TGTGCCAGCAGACCCTTGGGGGACTTCCCCCCCTACGAGCAGTACTTC
J: TRBJ2-1; size: -; V: TRBV2; D: -; CDR3: CASGKGPYNEQFF; DNA: TGTGCCAGCGGGAAGGGCCCCTACAATGAGCAGTTCTTC
J: TRBJ2-5; size: -; V: TRBV7-9; D: TRBD2; CDR3: CATLEGLAHFTTQYF; DNA: TGTGCCACCCTTGAGGGACTAGCCCACTTTACGACCCAGTACTTC
J: TRBJ2-7; size: -; V: TRBV9; D: TRBD1; CDR3: CASSATGTDTSEQYF; DNA: TGTGCCAGCAGCGCTACCGGGACAGACACTTCCGAGCAGTACTTC
J: TRBJ1-1; size: -; V: TRBV7-9; D: -; CDR3: CASSPGGSTEAFF; DNA: TGTGCCAGCAGCCCGGGGGGGAGCACTGAAGCTTTCTTT
J: TRBJ2-1; size: -; V: TRBV6-1; D: -; CDR3: CASSDSSYNEQFF; DNA: TGTGCCAGCAGTGACAGCTCCTACAATGAGCAGTTCTTC